One sample yielded the 19 T cell receptor beta chains listed below, sequenced in a study of Ad26.COV2.S vaccination and SARS-CoV-2 variants. Treatment meaning: roughly 20 received Ad26.COV2.S at low or high dose, single or two shots; about 5 received placebo; per-sample allocation not given. The samples date from day 63 after the first vaccine or placebo injection. Sequencing used immunoSEQ multiplex PCR; TCRdb keeps in-frame clones, though not all of them. Altogether more than 300,000 clones are present, about 86% being singletons, with the ten largest covering more than 1.5%. Sequences were derived from peripheral blood, sampled in a trial of Ad26.COV2.S vaccine versus placebo. The origin of the receptors is a person between 18 and 60 years old who received the Ad26.COV2.S COVID-19 vaccine or a placebo.

The V gene is TRBV7-2, the J gene TRBJ1-1, with no clear D. The germline gives CDR1 SGHTA, CDR2 FQGNSA. CDR3 length: 14 amino acids. V was cut by 0 bases and J by 4 bases, with 9 bases left in between. The CDR3 DNA reads as TGTGCCAGCAGCTTAGCGGGAGGCGTCACTGAAGCTTTCTTT. It encodes CASSLAGGVTEAFF. The complete variable domain, with remaining parts taken from reference TRBV7-2 and TRBJ1-1, reads GAGVSQSPSNKVTEKGKDVELRCDPISGHTALYWYRQSLGQGLEFLIYFQGNSAPDKSGLPSDRFSAERTGGSVSTLTIQRTQQEDSAVYLCASSLAGGVTEAFFGQGTRLTVV.

This chain uses TRBV5-1 with TRBJ2-5, with D perhaps matching TRBD1 (5 bases). Germline V gene sequence: CDR1 SGHRS, CDR2 YFSETQ. V gave up 0 bases and J gave up 2 bases, with 11 bases separating them. CDR3 size: 15 residues. CDR3 loop: CASSLAGITQETQYF. The CDR3 coding sequence is TGCGCCAGCAGCTTGGCAGGGATCACGCAAGAGACCCAGTACTTC.

The chain carries TRBV12-3 or TRBV12-4 and TRBJ2-3, with D unclear. V dropped 3 bases and J dropped 1 base, with 5 bases sitting between them. The CDR3 spans 13 residues. This CDR3 is CASSFTRTDTQYF. The CDR3 DNA is TGTGCCAGCAGTTTTACTCGCACAGATACGCAGTATTTT.

V and J are TRBV5-1 and TRBJ2-2; TRBD2 aligns across 7 bases. V was pared by 4 bases and J by 5 bases, with 14 bases of the junction left unmatched. Germline V CDR1 and CDR2: SGHRS, YFSETQ. The CDR3 spans 17 residues. The CDR3 reads CASSARVAGEGTGELFF. Written as DNA, the CDR3 is TGCGCCAGCAGCGCCAGAGTGGCGGGGGAAGGGACCGGGGAGCTGTTTTTT.

The V gene is TRBV5-1, the J gene TRBJ2-2; TRBD1 agrees at 7 bases. The germline gives CDR1 SGHRS, CDR2 YFSETQ. V was clipped by 2 bases and J by 8 bases; unmatched bases: 12. This CDR3 has 16 amino acids. The CDR3 DNA follows: TGCGCCAGCAGCTTAGGCCCGGGGCCGACAGGGGGGGAGCTGTTTTTT. Translated, it gives CASSLGPGPTGGELFF.

The chain has TRBV29-1 and TRBJ1-2, with a weak D call TRBD1 (5 bases). This CDR3 spans 13 amino acids. The V gene's germline CDR1 is SQVTM and CDR2 ANQGSEA. Trimming removed 0 bases from V and 5 bases from J, with 10 bases in between. The CDR3 spells CSVEDGGGYGYTF. DNA for the CDR3: TGCAGCGTTGAAGATGGGGGAGGATATGGCTACACCTTC.

This clone was recorded a few times. This sequence joins TRBV6-5 and TRBJ1-2; D unresolved. Per the germline V gene, CDR1 is MNHEY and CDR2 is SVGAGI. The V gene lost 3 bases and the J gene lost 4 bases, with 15 bases spanning the gap. The CDR3 covers 15 residues. DNA for the CDR3: TGTGCCAGCAGTTATAGCTTTTCAACCAGCTATGGCTACACCTTC. This codes for CASSYSFSTSYGYTF.

Only a few counts were recorded for this clone. V and J are TRBV5-1 and TRBJ1-1, with D hard to call. CDR1 and CDR2 from the germline V gene are SGHRS and YFSETQ. Between the trimmed V and J ends, which lost 0 bases and 6 bases, there was a span of 12 bases. The CDR3 spans 14 residues. The CDR3 is CASSLVPPVAEAFF. The CDR3 DNA reads as TGCGCCAGCAGCTTGGTCCCCCCAGTGGCTGAAGCTTTCTTT.

V gene TRBV14 combines with J gene TRBJ1-1, with 8 bases lining up with TRBD1. The germline gives CDR1 SGHDN, CDR2 FVKESK. V lost 6 bases, J lost 8 bases, and 8 bases stayed unmatched. CDR3 length: 13 amino acids. CDR3 DNA sequence: TGTGCCAGCAGGTCAGGGGGCGCGTTAGAAGCTTTCTTT. Its protein product is CASRSGGALEAFF. Filled out from reference TRBV14 and TRBJ1-1, the complete variable domain reads EAGVTQFPSHSVIEKGQTVTLRCDPISGHDNLYWYRRVMGKEIKFLLHFVKESKQDESGMPNNRFLAERTGGTYSTLKVQPAELEDSGVYFCASRSGGALEAFFGQGTRLTVV.

This clone came up once. The chain recombines TRBV6-6 with TRBJ1-2; weak D call: TRBD1 (6 bases). The ends were cut back, 6 bases at V and 4 bases at J, with 12 bases in the middle. Germline lookup yields CDR1 MNHNY and CDR2 SVGAGI (reference sequence). This CDR3 spans 13 amino acids. CDR3 DNA: TGTGCCAGCAGCCGAGGACAGTCCTATGGCTACACCTTC. This translates into CASSRGQSYGYTF.

The genes are TRBV7-2 and TRBJ2-7; weak D call: TRBD1 (7 bases). Trimming shortened V by 4 bases and J by 2 bases, and 12 bases separated the two germline ends. This CDR3 spans 14 amino acids. Germline V gene data show CDR1 as SGHTA and CDR2 as FQGNSA. Here the CDR3 reads CASSYRGGTYEQYF. In DNA, the CDR3 is TGTGCCAGCAGCTACAGGGGAGGAACCTACGAGCAGTACTTC.

The chain combines TRBV3-1 (or the pseudogene TRBV3-2) with TRBJ2-5; D could derive from TRBD1 or TRBD2 (5 bases each). Looked up from germline, CDR1 is LGHDT and CDR2 is YNNKEL (reference sequence). This CDR3 region has 15 residues. The ends were cut back, 0 bases at V and 5 bases at J, with 13 bases in the middle. Here the CDR3 DNA reads TGTGCCAGCAGCCAAGACTCCGGGGCCTTGGAGACCCAGTACTTC. This gives the protein CASSQDSGALETQYF.

The chain is built from TRBV7-8 and TRBJ2-2, with TRBD2 identical over 7 bases. V shed 0 bases, J shed 2 bases, and the junction held 3 bases outside the gene matches. CDR1 is SGHVS and CDR2 is FQNEAQ in the germline V gene. The CDR3 contains 16 residues. The CDR3, as DNA: TGTGCCAGCAGCTTAGCACCTAGCGGCAACACCGGGGAGCTGTTTTTT. It codes for CASSLAPSGNTGELFF.

This chain joins TRBV20-1 and TRBJ2-3; D is ambiguous. The germline V gene has CDR1 DFQATT and CDR2 SNEGSKA (reference sequence). V was pared by 2 bases and J by 6 bases, with 6 bases between. The CDR3 length is 11 residues. CDR3 sequence: CSARISDTQYF. The CDR3 DNA follows: TGCAGTGCTAGAATTAGTGATACGCAGTATTTT.

The chain employs TRBV5-1 and TRBJ2-5; D is perhaps TRBD2 (6 bases). The V end lost 4 bases, the J end lost 2 bases, and 15 bases lay between the germline ends. Looked up from germline, CDR1 is SGHRS and CDR2 is YFSETQ. The CDR3 spans 15 residues. The CDR3 DNA reads as TGCGCCAGCAGCGTTTCGCGGGGTCAGCAAGAGACCCAGTACTTC. It translates to CASSVSRGQQETQYF.

The chain has TRBV2 and TRBJ1-1; TRBD1 might be the D (5 bases). Germline CDR1 is SNHLY and CDR2 is FYNNEI. The CDR3 runs to 14 residues. Trimming took off 3 bases at V and 6 bases at J, with 14 bases between the two ends. The CDR3 reads CASSDRILGAEAFF. CDR3 bases: TGTGCCAGCAGTGATCGGATTCTGGGGGCTGAAGCTTTCTTT.

The gene calls are TRBV3-1 (or the pseudogene TRBV3-2) and TRBJ2-3, with TRBD1 as a possible D gene (5 bases). This CDR3 region has 14 residues. CDR1 is LGHDT and CDR2 is YNNKEL in the germline V gene (reference sequence). The V end was cut by 4 bases, the J end by 8 bases, with 16 bases between. This CDR3 reads CASSPGMESSTQYF. The CDR3 nucleotides read TGTGCCAGCAGCCCAGGGATGGAGTCCTCTACGCAGTATTTT.

This clone is a singleton in its sample. The chain has TRBV12-5 and TRBJ2-1, with D possibly being TRBD1 (5 bases). V lost 4 bases, J lost 12 bases, and 19 bases lay in between. There are 14 residues in the CDR3. The V gene's germline CDR1 is LGHNT and CDR2 FRNRAP. In DNA, the CDR3 is TGTGCTAGTGGTTCCGACAAGGGGATAGGCTCGCAGTTCTTC. It translates to CASGSDKGIGSQFF.

The chain couples TRBV19 to TRBJ2-3, with 8 positions matching TRBD2. This CDR3 contains 16 residues. The V and J ends lost 0 bases and 2 bases, in that order; junction bases with no gene match: 4. CDR1 and CDR2 (germline): LNHDA, SQIVND (reference sequence). CDR3: CASSIDAGGFTDTQYF. Written as DNA, the CDR3 is TGTGCCAGTAGTATAGATGCGGGGGGATTCACAGATACGCAGTATTTT.